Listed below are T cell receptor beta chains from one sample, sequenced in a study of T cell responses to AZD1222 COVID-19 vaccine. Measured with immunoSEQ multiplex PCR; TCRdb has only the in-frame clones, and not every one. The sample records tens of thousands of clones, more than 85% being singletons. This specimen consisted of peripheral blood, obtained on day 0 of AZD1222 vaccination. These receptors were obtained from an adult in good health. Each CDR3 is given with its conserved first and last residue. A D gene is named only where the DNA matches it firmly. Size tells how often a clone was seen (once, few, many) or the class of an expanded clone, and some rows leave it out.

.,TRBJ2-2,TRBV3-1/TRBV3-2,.,TGTGCCAGCAGCCCCGTGGGCCTAAACACCGGGGAGCTGTTTTTT,CASSPVGLNTGELFF
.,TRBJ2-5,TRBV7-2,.,TGTGCCAGCAGCTTAGGTTGGGGGGCAGAGACCCAGTACTTC,CASSLGWGAETQYF
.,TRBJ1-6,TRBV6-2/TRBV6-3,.,TGTGCCAGCAGTTACCGGAATTCACCCCTCCACTTT,CASSYRNSPLHF
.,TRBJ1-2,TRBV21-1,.,TGTGCCAGCAGCAAAGGGGCAGGCGCCTTCTATGGCTACACCTTC,CASSKGAGAFYGYTF
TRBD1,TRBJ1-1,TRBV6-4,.,TGTGCCAGCACCCCAGGACAGGGGAACACTGAAGCTTTCTTT,CASTPGQGNTEAFF
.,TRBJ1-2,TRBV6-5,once,TGTGCCAGCAGTCCGACCGGGGCAGTTTATGGCTACACCTTC,CASSPTGAVYGYTF
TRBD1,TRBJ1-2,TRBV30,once,TGTGCCTGGAGTTTTTCCGGGACAGGGTACGAGTATGGCTACACCTTC,CAWSFSGTGYEYGYTF
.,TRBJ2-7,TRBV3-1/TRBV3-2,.,TGTGCCAGCAGCCAAGGGGGTATCTACGAGCAGTACTTC,CASSQGGIYEQYF
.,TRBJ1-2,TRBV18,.,TGTGCCAGCTCACCTCAAGGGGTTGGCTACACCTTC,CASSPQGVGYTF
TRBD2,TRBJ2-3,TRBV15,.,TGTGCCACCAGCAGAGGCATAGCGGGGGTTGGGGATACGCAGTATTTT,CATSRGIAGVGDTQYF
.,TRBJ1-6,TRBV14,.,TGTGCCAGCAGCCAAGAGGGGGCCAATTCACCCCTCCACTTT,CASSQEGANSPLHF
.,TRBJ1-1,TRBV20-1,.,TGCAGTGCTAGTGAGGGGAGCCCCAAAGGGAGCACTGAAGCTTTCTTT,CSASEGSPKGSTEAFF
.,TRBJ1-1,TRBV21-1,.,TGTGCCAGCAGCACCGGAGGACAGGGGAGAGCTTTCTTT,CASSTGGQGRAFF
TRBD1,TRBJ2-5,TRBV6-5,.,TGTGCCAGCAGTCGACAGGGTCAGACCCAGTACTTC,CASSRQGQTQYF
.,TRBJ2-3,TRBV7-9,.,TGTGCCAGCAGCTTAGTCGGAGGTCAGGGAGCAGATACGCAGTATTTT,CASSLVGGQGADTQYF
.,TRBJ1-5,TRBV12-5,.,TGTGCTAGTGGTTTGGACAGCAATCAGCCCCAGCATTTT,CASGLDSNQPQHF
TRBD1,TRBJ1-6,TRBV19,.,TGTGCCAGTAGTATACTCCGGGACAGGGAAGGAACGTCACCCCTCCACTTT,CASSILRDREGTSPLHF
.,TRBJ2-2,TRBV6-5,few,TGTGCCAGCAGTTACGGCAGTTGGACCGGGGAGCTGTTTTTT,CASSYGSWTGELFF
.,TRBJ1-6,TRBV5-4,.,TGTGCCAGCAGCTCGGGAGGCGGGAGCAAACCCCTGGGGGGGCTCCACTTT,CASSSGGGSKPLGGLHF
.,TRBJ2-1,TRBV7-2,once,TGTGCCAGTAAGACAGCGACCTACAATGAGCAGTTCTTC,CASKTATYNEQFF
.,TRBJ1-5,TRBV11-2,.,TGTGCCAGCAGCTTAAAGGGAACTCAGCCCCAGCATTTT,CASSLKGTQPQHF
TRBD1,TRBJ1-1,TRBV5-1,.,TGCGCCAGCAACTACGCACGCCAGACAGGGGGGAACACTGAAGCTTTCTTT,CASNYARQTGGNTEAFF
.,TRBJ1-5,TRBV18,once,TGTGCCAGCTCACCAGGCAGCAATCAGCCCCAGCATTTT,CASSPGSNQPQHF
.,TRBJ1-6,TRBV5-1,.,TGCGCCAGCAGCTTGGATGCCCAGGGTGAGGGGAATTCACCCCTCCACTTT,CASSLDAQGEGNSPLHF
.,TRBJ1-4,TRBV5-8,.,TGTGCCAGCAGCTTGTGGCAGGGTGACGAAAAACTGTTTTTT,CASSLWQGDEKLFF
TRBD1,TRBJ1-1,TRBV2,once,TGTGCCAGCAGTATCGGGACAGCAAACACTGAAGCTTTCTTT,CASSIGTANTEAFF